Below, 21 T cell receptor beta chains from the same sample are listed, as sequenced in a study of T cells in Graves' hyperthyroidism and ophthalmopathy. RNA transcripts yielded amplified TCR beta CDR3 regions. A first-round RT-PCR of the TCR CDR3 used the HTBI primer set. TCRdb re-called the multiplex PCR reads with MiXCR, one entry per CDR3 protein. The data contain approximately 430,000 distinct CDR3 sequences, roughly 14% of them seen just once; the ten biggest clones take up roughly 13%. Sequencing input: blood. The source of these receptors is a man in his late teens or twenties with Graves' ophthalmopathy.

The chain recombines TRBV9 with TRBJ1-4; D remains unclear. The CDR3 has 13 residues. V shed 2 bases and J shed 7 bases, with 9 bases lying between them. Germline CDR1 SGDLS, CDR2 YYNGEE. The CDR3 DNA follows: TGTGCCAGCAGCGTGGGAGTGGGTGAAAAACTGTTTTTT. This codes for CASSVGVGEKLFF.

This clonotype was seen a few times. J is TRBJ2-2 and V is TRBV6-5, with TRBD1 matching over 10 bases. V lost 0 bases and J lost 3; bases outside the gene matches: 4. In germline, CDR1 is MNHEY, CDR2 SVGAGI. The CDR3 consists of 17 residues. In DNA form, the CDR3 reads TGTGCCAGCAGTTACTCGATGGGACAGGGGTACACCGGGGAGCTGTTTTTT. As protein: CASSYSMGQGYTGELFF.

This clonotype was detected ten times or more. This chain uses TRBV7-9 with TRBJ2-7, with a possible D match to TRBD2 (5 bases). Trimming removed 3 bases from V and 4 bases from J, with 13 bases in between. CDR1 SEHNR and CDR2 FQNEAQ come from the germline V gene (reference sequence). The CDR3 has 14 residues. CDR3 sequence reads: CASSFGEFGYEQYF. The CDR3 coding sequence is TGTGCCAGCAGCTTTGGGGAGTTTGGGTACGAGCAGTACTTC. Full variable domain (missing parts from reference TRBV7-9 and TRBJ2-7): DTGVSQNPRHKITKRGQNVTFRCDPISEHNRLYWYRQTLGQGPEFLTYFQNEAQLEKSRLLSDRFSAERPKGSFSTLEIQRTEQGDSAMYLCASSFGEFGYEQYFGPGTRLTVT.

The chain combines TRBV6-4 with TRBJ2-7; 9 bases are shared with TRBD1. Germline V gene lookup returns CDR1 MRHNA and CDR2 SNTAGT. The trim removed 3 bases at V and 6 bases at J, leaving 0 bases unmatched. This CDR3 has 12 amino acids. The CDR3 DNA is TGTGCCAGCAGTGAGACAGGGGGCGAGCAGTACTTC. It specifies CASSETGGEQYF.

This chain links TRBV20-1 with TRBJ2-7; a weak D match, TRBD2 (5 bases). Germline V gene sequence: CDR1 DFQATT, CDR2 SNEGSKA (reference sequence). The CDR3 runs to 14 residues. V was shortened by 0 bases and J by 3 bases, with 12 bases between the two germline ends. CDR3 region: CSAREGEGVYEQYF. DNA of the CDR3: TGCAGTGCTAGAGAAGGTGAGGGTGTCTACGAGCAGTACTTC.

In the case of this clonotype: The junction differs from germline at one of its ends, possibly a read error. The V gene is TRBV20-1, the J gene TRBJ2-4, with 9 bases that match TRBD2. Germline V gene data show CDR1 as DFQATT and CDR2 as SNEGSKA (reference sequence). This CDR3 is built from 16 residues. Here the CDR3 reads CSARDLVAGAKNTQYF. The CDR3 DNA follows: TGCAGTGCTAGAGATTTGGTAGCGGGAGCCAAAAACACTCAGTACTTC.

In its sample, this clonotype was seen many times. This chain joins TRBV20-1 and TRBJ1-6; perhaps TRBD1 as D (5 bases). The V gene's germline CDR1 is DFQATT and CDR2 SNEGSKA (reference sequence). Trimming cost V 3 bases and J 7 bases, with 13 bases left between them. CDR3 length equals 14 residues. The CDR3 DNA is TGCAGTGCTAGCCCTCCAGGGACCAATTCACCCCTCCACTTT. It is translated as CSASPPGTNSPLHF.

This chain connects TRBV6-1 to TRBJ1-6; no firm D call. Trimming removed 8 bases from V and 7 bases from J, with 15 bases in between. Germline CDR1 MNHNS, CDR2 SASEGT. The CDR3 is 14 amino acids. The CDR3 sequence: CASRPDLLNSPLHF. The CDR3 coding sequence is TGTGCCAGCCGGCCGGATCTATTAAATTCACCCCTCCACTTT.

A word on this clonotype: A much larger clonotype is one base distant, so this may be a read error. The chain is built from TRBV3-1 and TRBJ2-2; TRBD2 agrees at 7 bases. From germline, CDR1 is LGHDT and CDR2 YNNKEL (reference sequence). The CDR3 has 15 amino acids. The V segment lost 5 bases and the J segment 5 bases; nucleotides outside the gene matches: 8. As DNA, the CDR3 is TGTGCCAGCAGCACCCTGACTAGCAGGACCGGGGAGCTGTTTTTT. As protein: CASSTLTSRTGELFF.

The chain uses TRBV4-1 and TRBJ2-7; TRBD2 matches 7 bases. The CDR3 has 14 amino acids. Germline V lookup: CDR1 MGHRA, CDR2 YSYEKL. The V gene end was trimmed by 6 bases and the J gene end by 9 bases; junction bases not matched to a gene: 14. The CDR3 DNA follows: TGCGCCAGCAGTCGGGAGGAGACGGAGAGGGGGCAGTACTTC. Protein sequence: CASSREETERGQYF.

A remark on this clonotype: A much larger clone lies one base from this, so it may be a read error. The chain joins TRBV3-1 to TRBJ1-2; D is undetermined. V gave up 3 bases and J gave up 2 bases, with 7 bases separating them. The CDR3 consists of 13 residues. The germline V gene has CDR1 LGHDT and CDR2 YNNKEL (reference sequence). CDR3 sequence: CASSHHENYGYTF. CDR3 nucleotides: TGTGCCAGCAGCCATCATGAGAACTATGGCTACACCTTC.

This clonotype was counted only a few times. The chain employs TRBV6-5 and TRBJ2-5, with a weak D call TRBD2 (5 bases). V was trimmed by 2 bases and J by 1 base, leaving 11 bases between them. CDR1 MNHEY and CDR2 SVGAGI come from the germline V gene. The CDR3 length is 15 residues. In DNA form, the CDR3 reads TGTGCCAGCAGTTACCCGCGCGAGGGCCAAGAGACCCAGTACTTC. Its protein product is CASSYPREGQETQYF.

This clonotype was detected a few times. In nucleotides, the CDR3 is TGTGCCAGTAGTCCCCCCCCCGGCTACGAGCAGTACTTC. Amino acid sequence: CASSPPPGYEQYF. This chain joins TRBV19 and TRBJ2-7; D gene uncertain. The CDR3 loop spans 13 amino acids. V lost 5 bases and J 3 bases, leaving 11 bases between the germline ends. From germline, CDR1 is LNHDA and CDR2 SQIVND (reference sequence).

This chain connects TRBV28 to TRBJ2-7; tentative D call: TRBD2 (6 bases). Germline assignment: CDR1 MDHEN and CDR2 SYDVKM. V was trimmed by 6 bases and J by 1 base, leaving 16 bases between them. This CDR3 has 15 amino acids. The CDR3, as DNA: TGTGCCAGCAGCGCCGAGGGGACTCTATCCTACGAGCAGTACTTC. Its translation: CASSAEGTLSYEQYF.

This clonotype was found a few times. A much larger clone sits a single nucleotide away, making a read error possible. The gene calls are TRBV2 and TRBJ1-4, with a weak D call TRBD1 (6 bases). V lost 6 bases to trimming and J lost 5 bases, with 16 bases between them. The CDR3 length is 15 residues. Germline values: CDR1 SNHLY, CDR2 FYNNEI. CDR3 protein: CASRGTRTANEKLFF. CDR3 nucleotide sequence: TGTGCCAGCAGGGGGACTCGGACAGCGAATGAAAAACTGTTTTTT.

At least ten counts were recorded for this clonotype. The V and J genes are TRBV6-1 and TRBJ2-1; TRBD2 agrees at 9 bases. This CDR3 contains 15 residues. Trimming removed 7 bases from V and 2 bases from J; junction bases left unmatched: 6. Looked up from germline, CDR1 is MNHNS and CDR2 is SASEGT. CDR3 DNA sequence: TGTGCCAGCATTTTAAGCGGGGGGCCCTACAATGAGCAGTTCTTC. It specifies CASILSGGPYNEQFF.

This clonotype came up many times. The chain couples TRBV5-1 to TRBJ2-7; TRBD1 or TRBD2 may be the D gene (5 bases each). Trimming took off 4 bases at V and 7 bases at J, with 15 bases between the two ends. CDR3 length: 13 residues. Germline assignment: CDR1 SGHRS and CDR2 YFSETQ. CDR3 loop: CASSPGPKREQYF. The CDR3, as DNA: TGCGCCAGCAGCCCGGGACCCAAGCGGGAGCAGTACTTC.

This clonotype was found many times. The chain combines TRBV9 with TRBJ2-3; 10 positions agree with TRBD2. Germline V gene lookup returns CDR1 SGDLS and CDR2 YYNGEE. J was trimmed by 6 bases and V by 0 bases; bases with no gene match: 4. The CDR3 is made up of 15 amino acids. CDR3 sequence (DNA): TGTGCCAGCAGCGTAGTAGCGGGAGGTCGGGATACGCAGTATTTT. Protein: CASSVVAGGRDTQYF.

This clonotype has at least ten counts. This chain uses TRBV10-3 with TRBJ2-3; no clear D. Trimming removed 4 bases at V and 2 bases at J, with 10 bases between. The germline V gene encodes CDR1 ENHRY and CDR2 SYGVKD. The CDR3 runs to 14 residues. In nucleotides, the CDR3 is TGTGCCATCAGTGGGCTGGTGTCCACAGATACGCAGTATTTT. It translates to CAISGLVSTDTQYF.

This clonotype was picked up many times. This chain links TRBV20-1 with TRBJ2-5, with D possibly being TRBD1 or TRBD2 (5 bases each). Germline V gene data show CDR1 as DFQATT and CDR2 as SNEGSKA (reference sequence). The CDR3 is 14 amino acids. The V end was cut by 4 bases, the J end by 7 bases, with 19 bases between. For the CDR3, the DNA is TGCAGTGCTACCGTTGGGACGTCGTTGGGGACCCAGTACTTC. This translates into CSATVGTSLGTQYF.

To note about this clonotype: A read error is possible here, since a much larger clone lies one base away. This rearrangement joins TRBV18 to TRBJ2-1; D remains ambiguous. This CDR3 region has 15 residues. CDR1 KGHSH and CDR2 LQKENI come from the germline V gene. Trimming took off 6 bases at V and 0 bases at J, with 12 bases between the two ends. The CDR3 reads CASSRLVGSYNEQFF. DNA for the CDR3: TGTGCCAGCTCCCGCCTAGTCGGCTCCTACAATGAGCAGTTCTTC.